These 5 T cell receptor beta chains share one sample of origin, sequenced in a study of T cells expressing NK-cell markers. TCRdb re-analyzed the 5' RACE reads; it lists each CDR3 protein once, without DNA. The clone table shows some 110,000 distinct CDR3 sequences, with the ten largest holding under 20%. The sequencing input was blood T cells: a sorted CD56 or NKG2C T cell subset, CD4+ or CD8+ T cells, or bulk PBMC T cells (not recorded which). These receptors were taken from a woman aged 18 to 75 in good health.

The chain couples TRBV6-1 to TRBJ1-1; TCRdb's D call, TRBD1, is unchecked because there is no DNA. Germline CDR1 is MNHNS and CDR2 is SASEGT. This CDR3 comprises 15 residues. CDR3 sequence: CASSTQGHWNTEAFF.

The J gene is TRBJ2-3, the V gene TRBV12-3 or TRBV12-4. The CDR3 runs to 12 residues. CDR3 region: CASSSILDTQYF.

The chain employs TRBV5-1 and TRBJ2-7. Germline values: CDR1 SGHRS, CDR2 YFSETQ. The CDR3 runs to 13 residues. The CDR3 reads CASSFFVGHEQYF.

This chain links TRBV14 with TRBJ2-3. This CDR3 has 14 amino acids. The V gene's germline CDR1 is SGHDN and CDR2 FVKESK. CDR3 loop: CASSPNIRADTQYF.

This chain joins TRBV12-3 or TRBV12-4 and TRBJ2-5; TCRdb's D call of TRBD1 is untestable without DNA. This CDR3 region has 14 residues. CDR3 sequence: CASSQGRDEETQYF.